This TCR beta chain was identified in a study of beta chain features in type 1 diabetes. Overall study results and limits: TCRB CDR3 length was moderately but significantly reduced in all four CD4+ subsets of Type 1 diabetes patients. Any HLA type influence on TCRB rearrangement was left unresolved here.

The CDR3 covers 14 residues. Trimming left V 2 bases short and J 1 base short, with 8 bases between. Germline V gene data show CDR1 as SGHTA and CDR2 as FQGTGA. cDNA synthesis used the whole RNA isolate, giving expressed TCRB sequences. The repertoire was sequenced with immunoSEQ multiplex PCR; TCRdb's copy has only in-frame clones and lacks some. The top ten clones hold roughly 1.4% of a sample with 130,000 to 150,000 clones, roughly 7.2% of them seen once. Turning to this clone: Its antigen is undetermined.

The sequence derives from a woman in her 30s in good health. The sequenced material came from central memory CD4+ T cells from blood. The chain links TRBV7-3 to TRBJ1-1; unclear D gene. CDR3 region: CASSLGPTNTEAFF. The CDR3 DNA sequence: TGTGCCAGCAGCTTAGGGCCCACGAACACTGAAGCTTTCTTT.